This TCR beta chain appears in the sequencing data of a study of blood T cell repertoires in COVID-19. Study in general: Sites in the United States, Italy and Spain provided acute and convalescent COVID-19 samples. PBMCs, B-cell-depleted T cells, or T cells were the source of the cDNA or gDNA that made up the material.

The length of the CDR3 is 17 residues. Original data processing: Amplifying reference gene primers gave estimates of nucleated cell counts. Repertoires were generated with immunoSEQ multiplex PCR, while TCRdb's copy carries only in-frame clones and drops some. The V and J calls and clone size are taken from that table; D and trimming were inferred from the DNA. Of fewer than 250,000 clones listed, around four fifths were seen once; the top ten hold approximately 5.1%. The sequence was obtained from a woman in her 70s with active or convalescent COVID-19. The chain joins TRBV21-1 to TRBJ2-3; the D call of TRBD2 is as the table states it, not checked on the DNA. TRBV21-1 is assigned pseudogene status. What was sequenced was peripheral blood. DNA of the CDR3: TGTGCCAGCAGCCCATCGGACTACCCCTCTAGCACAGATACGCAGTATTTT. Its protein product is CASSPSDYPSSTDTQYF.